The 16 T cell receptor beta chains presented below share a single source sample, sequenced in a study of shared clonotypes between healthy human individuals. Some clones are missing from TCRdb's copy, which holds only in-frame ones; the method was immunoSEQ multiplex PCR. The repertoire holds roughly 500,000 clones, with 79% as singletons. Sequencing input: PBMCs. The receptors here all came from a woman between 40 and 55 years old in good health. Some clones in this sample may be carry-over from other donors' samples.

This clone has only one observation. J is TRBJ2-2 and V is TRBV30; D is possibly TRBD2 (5 bases). The germline V and J ends were trimmed by 2 bases and 7 bases, with 11 bases remaining between them. The germline gives CDR1 GTSNPN, CDR2 SVGIG (reference sequence). The CDR3 consists of 13 residues. CDR3 region: CAWSHTRDGELFF. CDR3 coding DNA: TGTGCCTGGAGTCATACTAGGGACGGGGAGCTGTTTTTT.

CDR3 coding DNA: TGTGCCAGCAGTCCGGGACAGGGGGCTGACACTGAAGCTTTCTTT. This gives the protein CASSPGQGADTEAFF. This chain links TRBV9 with TRBJ1-1, with 12 bases aligning to TRBD1. Germline V gives CDR1 SGDLS, CDR2 YYNGEE. V was pared by 5 bases and J by 3 bases, with 5 bases of the junction left unmatched. CDR3 length equals 15 residues.

The V gene is TRBV7-9, the J gene TRBJ1-5; 9 positions agree with TRBD1. The trim removed 1 base at V and 1 base at J, leaving 5 bases unmatched. In germline, CDR1 is SEHNR, CDR2 FQNEAQ (reference sequence). The CDR3 length is 17 residues. The CDR3 DNA follows: TGTGCCAGCAGCTTAGGGACAGGGGCTAGGAGCAATCAGCCCCAGCATTTT. This gives the protein CASSLGTGARSNQPQHF.

The chain uses TRBV14 and TRBJ2-3; D gene uncertain. There are 18 residues in the CDR3. V was clipped by 0 bases and J by 9 bases, with 25 bases between them. Germline CDR1 SGHDN, CDR2 FVKESK. The CDR3 DNA reads TGTGCCAGCAGCCAAGATCTGTCAAAAGGGTCGTCTTTTCTGACGCAGTATTTT. Its protein product is CASSQDLSKGSSFLTQYF.

The chain employs TRBV9 and TRBJ2-7; 7 bases fit TRBD2. The V gene's germline CDR1 is SGDLS and CDR2 YYNGEE. The CDR3 extends over 15 amino acids. The junction had 3 bases not matched to a gene; V was cut back by 0 bases and J by 0 bases. The CDR3 is CASSVGLADSYEQYF. CDR3 nucleotides: TGTGCCAGCAGCGTAGGCCTAGCGGACTCCTACGAGCAGTACTTC.

The chain joins TRBV5-1 to TRBJ1-4, with D tentatively TRBD1 (6 bases). V shed 0 bases and J shed 7 bases, with 13 bases lying between them. The germline V gene encodes CDR1 SGHRS and CDR2 YFSETQ. CDR3 length: 15 residues. In DNA form, the CDR3 reads TGCGCCAGCAGCTTGGCGGGGGGCCTGATTGAAAAACTGTTTTTT. The encoded protein is CASSLAGGLIEKLFF.

The V call is TRBV7-9, the J call TRBJ1-1; 7 bases are a match to TRBD1. After removal of 2 bases from V and 1 base from J, the junction contained 7 bases not matched to a gene. The length of the CDR3 is 16 residues. Germline loops: CDR1 SEHNR, CDR2 FQNEAQ (reference sequence). The CDR3 DNA reads as TGTGCCAGCAGCTTACAAGAGGGGGCCTGGAACACTGAAGCTTTCTTT. Encoded protein: CASSLQEGAWNTEAFF. Variable domain in full (rest from reference TRBV7-9 and TRBJ1-1): DTGVSQNPRHKITKRGQNVTFRCDPISEHNRLYWYRQTLGQGPEFLTYFQNEAQLEKSRLLSDRFSAERPKGSFSTLEIQRTEQGDSAMYLCASSLQEGAWNTEAFFGQGTRLTVV.

The CDR3 spells CASSLLGAYQETQYF. The CDR3 nucleotides read TGTGCCAGCAGTCTCCTCGGGGCGTACCAAGAGACCCAGTACTTC. The chain links TRBV27 to TRBJ2-5; D tentatively fits TRBD1 or TRBD2 (5 bases each). The CDR3 has 15 residues. V lost 5 bases and J lost 0, with 13 bases in between. From germline, CDR1 is MNHEY and CDR2 SMNVEV (reference sequence).

The chain is built from TRBV23-1 and TRBJ2-7, with a tentative D call TRBD2 (5 bases). TRBV23-1 is identified as an open reading frame with a role that is uncertain. The CDR3 consists of 16 residues. Trimming cost V 2 bases and J 2 bases, with 16 bases left between them. In DNA form, the CDR3 reads TGCGCCAGCAGTCAACCAAGCCTGGAGGATACCTACGAGCAGTACTTC. Residues: CASSQPSLEDTYEQYF.

The chain couples TRBV7-9 to TRBJ2-5, with TRBD1 matching over 11 bases. Germline loops: CDR1 SEHNR, CDR2 FQNEAQ (reference sequence). This CDR3 region has 16 residues. The V and J ends lost 5 bases and 2 bases, in that order; junction bases with no gene match: 7. Written as DNA, the CDR3 is TGTGCCAGCAGCCGGGGGACAGGGGGGAAGCAAGAGACCCAGTACTTC. This gives the protein CASSRGTGGKQETQYF. The whole variable domain, filled in from reference TRBV7-9 and TRBJ2-5, reads DTGVSQNPRHKITKRGQNVTFRCDPISEHNRLYWYRQTLGQGPEFLTYFQNEAQLEKSRLLSDRFSAERPKGSFSTLEIQRTEQGDSAMYLCASSRGTGGKQETQYFGPGTRLLVL.

The chain joins TRBV5-5 to TRBJ2-6, with unresolved D. The V gene's germline CDR1 is SGHKS and CDR2 YYEKEE (reference sequence). The CDR3 totals 17 residues. Trimming pared 4 bases from V and 2 bases from J, leaving 16 bases between. CDR3 residues: CASSQEPSRTGANVLTF. CDR3 coding DNA: TGTGCCAGCAGCCAGGAACCATCAAGGACTGGGGCCAACGTCCTGACTTTC.

The chain carries TRBV4-2 and TRBJ1-6; D might be TRBD1 (5 bases). This CDR3 has 17 amino acids. Germline V gene lookup returns CDR1 LGHNA and CDR2 YNFKEQ. V was clipped by 4 bases and J by 6 bases, with 19 bases between them. The CDR3 loop reads CASSPFSTVEVNSPLHF. As DNA, the CDR3 is TGTGCCAGCAGCCCGTTTTCGACAGTCGAGGTTAATTCACCCCTCCACTTT.

This clone appeared a single time. The chain carries TRBV15 and TRBJ2-7; D possibly uses TRBD1 or TRBD2 (5 bases each). The germline gives CDR1 LNHNV, CDR2 YYDKDF (reference sequence). This CDR3 region has 15 residues. V gave up 0 bases and J gave up 7 bases, with 16 bases separating them. The CDR3 region has the DNA TGTGCCACCAGCAGAGATCAGGGTCGATCGGGAGAGCAGTACTTC. Translating it yields CATSRDQGRSGEQYF.

The chain recombines TRBV27 with TRBJ2-1; D might be TRBD2 (6 bases). The germline V gene has CDR1 MNHEY and CDR2 SMNVEV (reference sequence). This CDR3 has 13 amino acids. The germline V and J ends were trimmed by 3 bases and 8 bases, with 11 bases remaining between them. In DNA form, the CDR3 reads TGTGCCAGCAGTTTCCGCGGGGACGATGAGCAGTTCTTC. This codes for CASSFRGDDEQFF.

This chain uses TRBV7-2 with TRBJ2-3; 9 bases line up with TRBD2. This CDR3 has 15 amino acids. With 5 bases clipped from V and 0 bases from J, the junction kept 3 bases outside the gene matches. Per germline, CDR1 SGHTA and CDR2 FQGNSA. DNA of the CDR3: TGTGCCAGCAGCCAAGCGGGAGGTAGCACAGATACGCAGTATTTT. It yields the protein CASSQAGGSTDTQYF. The complete variable domain, with remaining parts taken from reference TRBV7-2 and TRBJ2-3, reads GAGVSQSPSNKVTEKGKDVELRCDPISGHTALYWYRQSLGQGLEFLIYFQGNSAPDKSGLPSDRFSAERTGGSVSTLTIQRTQQEDSAVYLCASSQAGGSTDTQYFGPGTRLTVL.

J is TRBJ1-2 and V is TRBV7-8; 10 positions agree with TRBD1. Germline values: CDR1 SGHVS, CDR2 FQNEAQ. The CDR3 loop spans 15 amino acids. V shed 3 bases, J shed 3 bases, and the junction held 4 bases outside the gene matches. As DNA, the CDR3 is TGTGCCAGCAGCTTCCGGGACAGGGGAGACTATGGCTACACCTTC. It is translated as CASSFRDRGDYGYTF. The full variable domain, with the rest looked up from reference TRBV7-8 and TRBJ1-2, is GAGVSQSPRYKVAKRGQDVALRCDPISGHVSLFWYQQALGQGPEFLTYFQNEAQLDKSGLPSDRFFAERPEGSVSTLKIQRTQQEDSAVYLCASSFRDRGDYGYTFGSGTRLTVV.